Listed here is a single T cell receptor beta chain. Its specificity is unknown. Sequenced by immunoSEQ multiplex PCR; TCRdb stores in-frame clones only, minus some. Altogether under 50,000 clones are present, approximately 89% being singletons, with the ten largest covering about 5.2%. The sample is drawn from a study of T cell responses to AZD1222 COVID-19 vaccine. Findings of the study overall: Seropositive at baseline were only a handful of AZD1222 recipients. Epitopes outside B.1.351 and B.1.1.7 mutated regions reportedly drew nearly half of spike TCRs.

In germline, CDR1 is MNHEY, CDR2 SMNVEV (reference sequence). The V end lost 3 bases, the J end lost 6 bases, and 12 bases lay between the germline ends. The length of the CDR3 is 13 residues. Specimen: peripheral blood, collected 28 days after the second AZD1222 dose. The sequence was collected from an adult who received the AZD1222 COVID-19 vaccine. V is TRBV27 and J is TRBJ2-7; D call uncertain. CDR3 amino acids: CASSFNPLSEQYF. CDR3 in DNA: TGTGCCAGCAGTTTTAACCCCCTGAGCGAGCAGTACTTC.